Listed below are T cell receptor beta chains from one sample, sequenced in a study of T cell responses to AZD1222 COVID-19 vaccine. Sequencing used immunoSEQ multiplex PCR; TCRdb keeps in-frame clones, though not all of them. This sample has 150,000 to 200,000 clones, with 93% found just once. This material consisted of peripheral blood, taken on day 0 of AZD1222 vaccination. These receptors all stem from an adult in good health. CDR3s include the opening cysteine and the closing phenylalanine or tryptophan. D genes are given only for firm matches. Rows may omit the clone size; those that give it use once, few, many or a size class.

D	V	size	J	CDR3	DNA
.	TRBV5-1	.	TRBJ2-2	CASSLIGDTGELFF	TGCGCCAGCAGCTTGATAGGGGACACCGGGGAGCTGTTTTTT
TRBD2	TRBV5-1	.	TRBJ2-2	CASSPNTGGAGELFF	TGCGCCAGCAGCCCTAACACCGGGGGGGCCGGGGAGCTGTTTTTT
.	TRBV6-6	.	TRBJ2-5	CASSSGTTSYEETQYF	TGTGCCAGCAGCTCCGGGACAACGAGTTATGAAGAGACCCAGTACTTC
TRBD1	TRBV5-1	.	TRBJ1-2	CASSLSTGTGRAYGYTF	TGCGCCAGCAGCTTGAGTACAGGGACAGGACGGGCCTATGGCTACACCTTC
.	TRBV3-1/TRBV3-2	few	TRBJ2-1	CASSQGWGQSYNEQFF	TGTGCCAGCAGCCAAGGTTGGGGACAATCTTACAATGAGCAGTTCTTC
TRBD1	TRBV7-9	.	TRBJ1-2	CASSRTGQGELRGYTF	TGTGCCAGCAGCAGAACGGGACAGGGGGAGTTGAGAGGCTACACCTTC
TRBD2	TRBV7-9	.	TRBJ2-3	CASSPPSPRGGDTQYF	TGTGCCAGCAGCCCCCCTAGCCCGCGGGGGGGAGATACGCAGTATTTT
.	TRBV6-5	.	TRBJ1-2	CASSYRGFGYTF	TGTGCCAGCAGTTATCGTGGGTTTGGCTACACCTTC
.	TRBV12-5	once	TRBJ1-2	CASGDLFYGYTF	TGTGCTAGTGGGGACCTATTCTATGGCTACACCTTC
.	TRBV6-5	.	TRBJ1-2	CASSREATRMGGYTF	TGTGCCAGCAGTCGCGAGGCTACAAGGATGGGCGGCTACACCTTC
TRBD1	TRBV27	.	TRBJ2-6	CASTLRDRGTGANVLTF	TGTGCCAGCACCCTGAGGGACAGGGGGACTGGGGCCAACGTCCTGACTTTC
.	TRBV19	.	TRBJ2-7	CASSIVQDWGIEQYF	TGTGCCAGTAGTATAGTACAGGACTGGGGTATCGAGCAGTACTTC
TRBD1	TRBV5-4	.	TRBJ2-7	CASSRDSGTYEQYF	TGTGCCAGCAGCCGGGACAGTGGAACCTACGAGCAGTACTTC
.	TRBV30	.	TRBJ1-5	CAWNLRAPSNQPQHF	TGTGCCTGGAATCTGAGGGCTCCTAGCAATCAGCCCCAGCATTTT
.	TRBV15	.	TRBJ2-3	CATSRDLVPAGGTDTQYF	TGTGCCACCAGCAGAGATTTGGTCCCCGCGGGTGGCACAGATACGCAGTATTTT
TRBD1	TRBV19	few	TRBJ2-2	CASHRDRGLAGELFF	TGTGCCAGTCACCGGGACAGGGGTCTCGCCGGGGAGCTGTTTTTT
.	TRBV12-3/TRBV12-4	.	TRBJ1-1	CASSPGSEAFF	TGTGCCAGCAGTCCGGGTTCTGAAGCTTTCTTT
.	TRBV7-9	.	TRBJ1-2	CASSSPLLIGSYGYTF	TGTGCCAGCAGCTCGCCCCTCCTCATCGGGAGCTATGGCTACACCTTC
TRBD1	TRBV11-2	.	TRBJ1-4	CASSLEGTGKKLFF	TGTGCCAGCAGCTTAGAAGGGACAGGGAAAAAACTGTTTTTT
TRBD1	TRBV24-1	.	TRBJ2-2	CATSDSGTGRKPGELFF	TGTGCCACCAGTGACTCCGGGACAGGTCGGAAGCCCGGGGAGCTGTTTTTT
.	TRBV7-2	once	TRBJ2-5	CASSFLPETQYF	TGTGCCAGCAGCTTCCTTCCTGAGACCCAGTACTTC
.	TRBV5-4	.	TRBJ2-7	CASSSLLGGSHGNEQYF	TGTGCCAGCAGCTCCCTCCTAGGGGGTAGTCACGGAAACGAGCAGTACTTC
.	TRBV4-1	.	TRBJ1-3	CASSPRTTWGNTIYF	TGCGCCAGCAGCCCTCGGACAACGTGGGGAAACACCATATATTTT
.	TRBV5-4	.	TRBJ1-3	CASSSMDSSGNTIYF	TGTGCCAGCAGTTCCATGGACAGCTCTGGAAACACCATATATTTT
.	TRBV2	.	TRBJ1-6	CASSPTQGKGTPLHF	TGTGCCAGCAGCCCTACCCAGGGGAAGGGGACACCCCTCCACTTT
TRBD1	TRBV6-5	.	TRBJ2-2	CASSYTDRFTGELFF	TGTGCCAGCAGTTACACGGACAGGTTCACCGGGGAGCTGTTTTTT
TRBD2	TRBV9	.	TRBJ2-1	CASSVGGLAWGSEQFF	TGTGCCAGCAGCGTAGGAGGACTAGCTTGGGGGAGTGAGCAGTTCTTC
.	TRBV5-1	.	TRBJ2-1	CASSLALQEQFF	TGCGCCAGCAGCTTGGCCTTACAAGAGCAGTTCTTC
.	TRBV5-1	.	TRBJ1-3	CASRSGSAGNTIYF	TGCGCCAGCAGGTCAGGGTCCGCCGGGAACACCATATATTTT
TRBD1	TRBV19	.	TRBJ1-1	CASSKGGTGGTEAFF	TGTGCCAGTAGTAAGGGCGGGACAGGGGGCACTGAAGCTTTCTTT
.	TRBV19	.	TRBJ1-2	CASSSHANYGYTF	TGTGCCAGTAGTTCCCACGCTAACTATGGCTACACCTTC
.	TRBV12-3/TRBV12-4	.	TRBJ1-6	CASSFLRSPLHF	TGTGCCAGCAGTTTCTTACGGTCACCCCTCCACTTT
.	TRBV15	.	TRBJ1-2	CATSRDLGGGYTF	TGTGCCACCAGCAGAGATCTGGGTGGGGGCTACACCTTC
.	TRBV19	.	TRBJ2-7	CASSPGPAYEQYF	TGTGCCAGTAGTCCAGGACCGGCCTACGAGCAGTACTTC
TRBD1	TRBV12-3/TRBV12-4	once	TRBJ1-2	CASRRQGGYGYTF	TGTGCCAGCAGGCGACAGGGTGGGTATGGCTACACCTTC
.	TRBV7-2	.	TRBJ1-6	CASSLAGHLNSPLHF	TGTGCCAGCAGCTTAGCGGGGCACCTTAATTCACCCCTCCACTTT
.	TRBV19	once	TRBJ1-1	CASSSDRGTEAFF	TGTGCCAGTAGTTCGGACAGAGGCACTGAAGCTTTCTTT
.	TRBV4-1	.	TRBJ1-2	CASRSNYGYTF	TGCGCCAGCAGGTCTAACTATGGCTACACCTTC
.	TRBV5-1	.	TRBJ1-6	CASSFQGVDSSPLHF	TGCGCCAGCAGCTTTCAGGGAGTCGATAGTTCACCCCTCCACTTT
.	TRBV5-1	.	TRBJ1-1	CASSVDGSNTEAFF	TGCGCCAGCAGCGTGGACGGGTCCAACACTGAAGCTTTCTTT
TRBD1	TRBV5-4	.	TRBJ1-1	CASSSGQGLFLEAFF	TGTGCCAGCAGCTCGGGACAGGGGCTCTTTTTAGAAGCTTTCTTT
TRBD2	TRBV9	.	TRBJ2-3	CASSVEGSGRDTQYF	TGTGCCAGCAGCGTAGAGGGTAGCGGGAGAGATACGCAGTATTTT
.	TRBV29-1	.	TRBJ2-3	CSMGGTDTQYF	TGCAGCATGGGAGGCACAGATACGCAGTATTTT
.	TRBV11-2	.	TRBJ1-1	CASSFSVNTEAFF	TGTGCCAGCAGCTTTTCAGTGAACACTGAAGCTTTCTTT
.	TRBV18	.	TRBJ1-1	CASSTKSQSTEAFF	TGTGCCAGCTCCACCAAAAGCCAATCTACTGAAGCTTTCTTT
.	TRBV6-4	.	TRBJ2-2	CASRGGSGELFF	TGTGCCAGCAGGGGAGGCTCCGGGGAGCTGTTTTTT
.	TRBV5-1	.	TRBJ2-5	CASSPGEETQYF	TGCGCCAGCAGCCCAGGCGAAGAGACCCAGTACTTC
.	TRBV12-5	.	TRBJ2-3	CASGLGGGGTDTQYF	TGTGCTAGTGGTTTGGGCGGTGGGGGCACAGATACGCAGTATTTT
.	TRBV5-4	.	TRBJ2-7	CASSLRTTSSYEQYF	TGTGCCAGCAGCTTGCGGACGACGAGCTCCTACGAGCAGTACTTC
.	TRBV27	.	TRBJ1-1	CASSPSRALNTEAFF	TGTGCCAGCAGTCCATCCAGAGCCCTGAACACTGAAGCTTTCTTT
TRBD1	TRBV6-6	.	TRBJ1-2	CASSRQGEGGNYGYTF	TGTGCCAGCAGTCGACAGGGGGAGGGTGGCAACTATGGCTACACCTTC
TRBD2	TRBV6-1	.	TRBJ2-1	CASSVGLAGGSSYNEQFF	TGTGCCAGCAGTGTCGGACTAGCGGGGGGGAGTTCCTACAATGAGCAGTTCTTC
.	TRBV5-6	.	TRBJ1-3	CASSLWANTIYF	TGTGCCAGCAGCTTGTGGGCCAACACCATATATTTT
.	TRBV20-1	.	TRBJ1-5	CSASRPRSNQPQHF	TGCAGTGCTAGTCGGCCGCGGAGCAATCAGCCCCAGCATTTT
.	TRBV6-5	.	TRBJ1-2	CASSSPPRGEPYTF	TGTGCCAGCAGCTCACCACCCCGGGGGGAACCCTACACCTTC
TRBD2	TRBV28	.	TRBJ2-3	CASSLLAGADTQYF	TGTGCCAGCAGTTTACTAGCGGGAGCCGATACGCAGTATTTT
.	TRBV19	.	TRBJ1-2	CASGDLYGYTF	TGTGCCAGTGGGGATCTATACGGCTACACCTTC
.	TRBV5-1	.	TRBJ1-5	CASSLGTSSNQPQHF	TGCGCCAGCAGCTTGGGCACATCCTCCAATCAGCCCCAGCATTTT
.	TRBV2	.	TRBJ1-1	CAGVGTEAFF	TGTGCCGGTGTGGGGACTGAAGCTTTCTTT
TRBD2	TRBV3-1/TRBV3-2	.	TRBJ2-5	CASSLRASGRSETQYF	TGTGCCAGCAGCCTACGGGCTAGCGGGAGGTCGGAGACCCAGTACTTC